The entry below gives a single T cell receptor (beta chain) sequence along with its context. This CDR3 is 15 amino acids long. The V gene end was trimmed by 4 bases and the J gene end by 2 bases; junction bases not matched to a gene: 6. From germline, CDR1 is SGHAT and CDR2 FQNNGV. The sample belongs to a study of blood T cell repertoires in COVID-19. Study-wide context: Specimens from acute and convalescent COVID-19 originated in the United States, Italy and Spain. T cells, B-cell-depleted T cells, or PBMCs supplied cDNA or gDNA.

Seattle patients were enrolled during active infection and followed longitudinally. In the original processing: Estimated nucleated cell counts came from reference gene primer amplification. The repertoire was sequenced with immunoSEQ multiplex PCR; TCRdb's copy has only in-frame clones and lacks some. Clonal size and the V and J genes are those of that table, whereas D and trimming came from the DNA. The sample lists about 370,000 clones, around 87% occurring once. The sample taken for sequencing was peripheral blood. The receptor was derived from a woman aged 25 to 45 with COVID-19, enrolled during active disease. J is TRBJ2-3 and V is TRBV11-2; 7 bases agree with TRBD2. The CDR3: CASSSSGVPTDTQYF. CDR3 coding DNA: TGTGCCAGCAGCTCCAGCGGGGTGCCCACAGATACGCAGTATTTT.